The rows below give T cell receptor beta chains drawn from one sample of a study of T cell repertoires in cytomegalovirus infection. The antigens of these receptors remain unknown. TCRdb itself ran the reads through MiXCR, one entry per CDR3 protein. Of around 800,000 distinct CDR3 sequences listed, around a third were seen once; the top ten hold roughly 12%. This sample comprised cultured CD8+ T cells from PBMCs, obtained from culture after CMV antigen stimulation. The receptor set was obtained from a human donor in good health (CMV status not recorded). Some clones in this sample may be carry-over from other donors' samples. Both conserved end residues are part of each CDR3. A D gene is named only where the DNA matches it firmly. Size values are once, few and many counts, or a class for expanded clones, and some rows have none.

cdr3_aa: CASSLIRDRGQPQHF
cdr3_nt: TGTGCCAGTAGTCTTATCCGGGACAGGGGCCAGCCCCAGCATTTT
d_call: TRBD1
clone_size: -
v_call: TRBV19
j_call: TRBJ1-5

cdr3_aa: CASSIERELFF
cdr3_nt: TGTGCCAGCAGTATAGAGAGGGAGCTGTTTTTT
d_call: -
clone_size: many
v_call: TRBV12-3/TRBV12-4
j_call: TRBJ2-2

cdr3_aa: CASSRTSGAYNEQFF
cdr3_nt: TGTGCCAGCAGCCGGACTAGCGGGGCCTACAATGAGCAGTTCTTC
d_call: TRBD2
clone_size: few
v_call: TRBV27
j_call: TRBJ2-1

cdr3_aa: CASRWKTGEEKLFF
cdr3_nt: TGTGCCAGCAGGTGGAAGACAGGGGAAGAAAAACTGTTTTTT
d_call: TRBD1
clone_size: -
v_call: TRBV27
j_call: TRBJ1-4

cdr3_aa: CASSQEASGGTYNEQFF
cdr3_nt: TGCGCCAGCAGCCAAGAAGCTAGCGGGGGAACCTACAATGAGCAGTTCTTC
d_call: TRBD2
clone_size: -
v_call: TRBV4-3
j_call: TRBJ2-1

cdr3_aa: CASSRWAVEAFF
cdr3_nt: TGTGCCAGCAGCCGTTGGGCAGTTGAAGCTTTCTTT
d_call: -
clone_size: few
v_call: TRBV7-9
j_call: TRBJ1-1

cdr3_aa: CASSARDNSNQPQHF
cdr3_nt: TGTGCCAGCAGTGCCCGGGACAATAGCAATCAGCCCCAGCATTTT
d_call: -
clone_size: -
v_call: TRBV6-1
j_call: TRBJ1-5

cdr3_aa: CASSMGPGPRREDEKLFF
cdr3_nt: TGTGCCAGTAGTATGGGGCCCGGGCCCCGTAGGGAGGATGAAAAACTGTTTTTT
d_call: -
clone_size: -
v_call: TRBV19
j_call: TRBJ1-4

cdr3_aa: CASSLARIDYGYTF
cdr3_nt: TGTGCCAGCAGCTTAGCGAGAATCGACTATGGCTACACCTTC
d_call: -
clone_size: -
v_call: TRBV7-9
j_call: TRBJ1-2

cdr3_aa: CASSYASGSGNEQFF
cdr3_nt: TGTGCCAGCAGTTACGCTAGCGGATCGGGGAATGAGCAGTTCTTC
d_call: TRBD2
clone_size: few
v_call: TRBV6-5
j_call: TRBJ2-1

cdr3_aa: CASVWENTGELFF
cdr3_nt: TGTGCCAGCGTGTGGGAGAACACCGGGGAGCTGTTTTTT
d_call: -
clone_size: -
v_call: TRBV12-3/TRBV12-4
j_call: TRBJ2-2

cdr3_aa: CASTGKGGNEAFF
cdr3_nt: TGTGCCAGCACCGGGAAGGGCGGGAATGAAGCTTTCTTT
d_call: -
clone_size: -
v_call: TRBV6-1
j_call: TRBJ1-1

cdr3_aa: CASSYTAGSTDTQYF
cdr3_nt: TGTGCCAGCAGTTACACGGCGGGGAGCACAGATACGCAGTATTTT
d_call: -
clone_size: -
v_call: TRBV6-2/TRBV6-3
j_call: TRBJ2-3

cdr3_aa: CASSIGGRVAEDTGELFF
cdr3_nt: TGTGCCAGTAGTATAGGGGGTCGGGTAGCGGAAGACACCGGGGAGCTGTTTTTT
d_call: -
clone_size: few
v_call: TRBV19
j_call: TRBJ2-2

cdr3_aa: CASSLRQTQETQYF
cdr3_nt: TGTGCCAGCAGCCTGAGACAGACTCAAGAGACCCAGTACTTC
d_call: -
clone_size: many
v_call: TRBV7-6
j_call: TRBJ2-5

cdr3_aa: CASGWGREQFF
cdr3_nt: TGTGCCAGTGGTTGGGGCAGGGAGCAGTTCTTC
d_call: -
clone_size: many
v_call: TRBV12-3/TRBV12-4
j_call: TRBJ2-1

cdr3_aa: CASTDGSSYNSPLHF
cdr3_nt: TGCGCCAGCACAGACGGGAGCTCCTATAATTCACCCCTCCACTTT
d_call: -
clone_size: -
v_call: TRBV5-1
j_call: TRBJ1-6

cdr3_aa: CASSYSGMGQPQHF
cdr3_nt: TGTGCCAGCAGTTACAGCGGAATGGGTCAGCCCCAGCATTTT
d_call: -
clone_size: few
v_call: TRBV6-2/TRBV6-3
j_call: TRBJ1-5

cdr3_aa: CASSYGRTGSYGYTF
cdr3_nt: TGTGCCAGCAGTTACGGTCGTACAGGGAGCTATGGCTACACCTTC
d_call: -
clone_size: few
v_call: TRBV12-3/TRBV12-4
j_call: TRBJ1-2

cdr3_aa: CASSLTPSTVNTEAFF
cdr3_nt: TGTGCCAGCAGCCTGACCCCATCGACGGTGAACACTGAAGCTTTCTTT
d_call: -
clone_size: -
v_call: TRBV7-6
j_call: TRBJ1-1

cdr3_aa: CASSLGDVMDTQYF
cdr3_nt: TGTGCCAGCAGCTTAGGGGACGTTATGGATACGCAGTATTTT
d_call: -
clone_size: -
v_call: TRBV7-9
j_call: TRBJ2-3

cdr3_aa: CASSHPGTSGGGNSYNEQFF
cdr3_nt: TGCGCCAGCAGCCACCCCGGGACTAGCGGGGGGGGGAACTCCTACAATGAGCAGTTCTTC
d_call: TRBD2
clone_size: -
v_call: TRBV4-1
j_call: TRBJ2-1

cdr3_aa: CASSSLAGESNEQFF
cdr3_nt: TGTGCCAGCAGTTCACTAGCGGGGGAAAGCAATGAGCAGTTCTTC
d_call: TRBD2
clone_size: -
v_call: TRBV6-2/TRBV6-3
j_call: TRBJ2-1

cdr3_aa: CASSGLTLHF
cdr3_nt: TGTGCCAGCAGCGGTTTAACCCTCCACTTT
d_call: -
clone_size: -
v_call: TRBV9
j_call: TRBJ1-6

cdr3_aa: CASSQDFTGYRQPQHF
cdr3_nt: TGCGCCAGCAGCCAAGATTTTACAGGGTATAGACAGCCCCAGCATTTT
d_call: -
clone_size: -
v_call: TRBV4-1
j_call: TRBJ1-5

cdr3_aa: CASSFEGTRGGAIGGELFF
cdr3_nt: TGTGCCAGCAGTTTCGAGGGGACTCGCGGGGGGGCCATCGGCGGGGAGCTGTTTTTT
d_call: TRBD2
clone_size: -
v_call: TRBV27
j_call: TRBJ2-2

cdr3_aa: CASSPGGNAAWPQHF
cdr3_nt: TGTGCCAGCTCGCCGGGGGGGAACGCCGCCTGGCCCCAGCATTTT
d_call: -
clone_size: -
v_call: TRBV18
j_call: TRBJ1-5

cdr3_aa: CASKQGKETQYF
cdr3_nt: TGTGCCAGCAAACAGGGTAAAGAGACCCAGTACTTC
d_call: -
clone_size: -
v_call: TRBV12-3/TRBV12-4
j_call: TRBJ2-5

cdr3_aa: CASSYKFGELFF
cdr3_nt: TGTGCCAGCAGCTATAAATTCGGGGAGCTGTTTTTT
d_call: -
clone_size: -
v_call: TRBV11-3
j_call: TRBJ2-2

cdr3_aa: CASSQKSGAWTINTGELFF
cdr3_nt: TGTGCCAGCAGCCAAAAGTCAGGGGCGTGGACCATTAACACCGGGGAGCTGTTTTTT
d_call: -
clone_size: -
v_call: TRBV14
j_call: TRBJ2-2

cdr3_aa: CASSRDRVPTEAFF
cdr3_nt: TGCGCCAGCAGCCGGGACAGGGTCCCCACTGAAGCTTTCTTT
d_call: TRBD1
clone_size: -
v_call: TRBV4-1
j_call: TRBJ1-1

cdr3_aa: CASSVRQGESYEQYF
cdr3_nt: TGTGCCAGCAGCGTTCGACAGGGAGAATCCTACGAGCAGTACTTC
d_call: TRBD1
clone_size: -
v_call: TRBV9
j_call: TRBJ2-7

cdr3_aa: CASSRRVAGGLDTQYF
cdr3_nt: TGTGCCAGCAGCCGACGGGTGGCCGGGGGGCTAGATACGCAGTATTTT
d_call: -
clone_size: -
v_call: TRBV11-3
j_call: TRBJ2-3

cdr3_aa: CASDVETGTGELFF
cdr3_nt: TGTGCCAGCGATGTCGAGACAGGGACCGGGGAGCTGTTTTTT
d_call: TRBD1
clone_size: many
v_call: TRBV7-8
j_call: TRBJ2-2

cdr3_aa: CAISESKGQGHGNTEAFF
cdr3_nt: TGTGCCATCAGTGAGTCGAAGGGACAGGGGCACGGGAACACTGAAGCTTTCTTT
d_call: TRBD1
clone_size: -
v_call: TRBV10-3
j_call: TRBJ1-1

cdr3_aa: CASSQMGQGGGYNEQFF
cdr3_nt: TGTGCCAGCAGCCAAATGGGGCAAGGCGGGGGGTATAATGAGCAGTTCTTC
d_call: TRBD2
clone_size: -
v_call: TRBV5-4
j_call: TRBJ2-1

cdr3_aa: CASSLWGVDNSPLHF
cdr3_nt: TGTGCCAGCAGTTTATGGGGGGTGGATAATTCACCCCTCCACTTT
d_call: -
clone_size: -
v_call: TRBV28
j_call: TRBJ1-6

cdr3_aa: CASSLPPRASPPKDTQYF
cdr3_nt: TGTGCCAGCAGCTTACCCCCAAGGGCTAGTCCTCCGAAGGATACGCAGTATTTT
d_call: -
clone_size: many
v_call: TRBV7-9
j_call: TRBJ2-3

cdr3_aa: CASSLGRRVGTDTQYF
cdr3_nt: TGTGCCAGCAGCTTAGGGCGGCGGGTCGGCACAGATACGCAGTATTTT
d_call: -
clone_size: many
v_call: TRBV7-9
j_call: TRBJ2-3

cdr3_aa: CASSLEATGGRTGELFF
cdr3_nt: TGTGCTAGCAGCTTAGAAGCGACAGGGGGCCGGACCGGGGAGCTGTTTTTT
d_call: TRBD1
clone_size: -
v_call: TRBV7-6
j_call: TRBJ2-2

cdr3_aa: CASSIVPRSDYGYTF
cdr3_nt: TGTGCCAGTAGTATAGTCCCCCGGAGTGACTATGGCTACACCTTC
d_call: -
clone_size: -
v_call: TRBV19
j_call: TRBJ1-2

cdr3_aa: CASSLRTKNTEAFF
cdr3_nt: TGTGCCAGCAGTTTAAGGACCAAGAACACTGAAGCTTTCTTT
d_call: -
clone_size: -
v_call: TRBV28
j_call: TRBJ1-1

cdr3_aa: CASRLRDSRSNYGYTF
cdr3_nt: TGTGCCAGCAGGCTCCGGGACAGCCGCTCTAACTATGGCTACACCTTC
d_call: TRBD1
clone_size: -
v_call: TRBV6-5
j_call: TRBJ1-2

cdr3_aa: CASGFRDTQYF
cdr3_nt: TGTGCCAGCGGATTCCGGGATACGCAGTATTTT
d_call: -
clone_size: many
v_call: TRBV7-9
j_call: TRBJ2-3

cdr3_aa: CASSLGASGGLQETQYF
cdr3_nt: TGTGCCAGCAGCTTAGGGGCTAGCGGGGGCCTCCAAGAGACCCAGTACTTC
d_call: TRBD2
clone_size: -
v_call: TRBV7-2
j_call: TRBJ2-5

cdr3_aa: CASRQDSHNQPQHF
cdr3_nt: TGTGCCAGCAGACAGGACAGTCACAATCAGCCCCAGCATTTT
d_call: -
clone_size: -
v_call: TRBV27
j_call: TRBJ1-5

cdr3_aa: CASSQDENLQRGYTF
cdr3_nt: TGTGCCAGCAGCCAAGACGAAAATCTTCAGAGAGGCTACACCTTC
d_call: -
clone_size: few
v_call: TRBV4-2
j_call: TRBJ1-2

cdr3_aa: CASSWRSGNEQFF
cdr3_nt: TGTGCCAGCAGTTGGAGGTCCGGGAATGAGCAGTTCTTC
d_call: -
clone_size: few
v_call: TRBV2
j_call: TRBJ2-1

cdr3_aa: CATGTPTEAFF
cdr3_nt: TGTGCCACCGGGACACCCACTGAAGCTTTCTTT
d_call: -
clone_size: once
v_call: TRBV10-3
j_call: TRBJ1-1

cdr3_aa: CASSLGHPGLAGKETQYF
cdr3_nt: TGTGCCAGCAGCTTAGGACATCCGGGACTAGCGGGGAAAGAGACCCAGTACTTC
d_call: TRBD2
clone_size: many
v_call: TRBV7-6
j_call: TRBJ2-5

cdr3_aa: CASSTGTDNTGELFF
cdr3_nt: TGTGCCAGCAGTACCGGGACAGATAACACCGGGGAGCTGTTTTTT
d_call: TRBD1
clone_size: few
v_call: TRBV28
j_call: TRBJ2-2

cdr3_aa: CASSPGTSGGEIQETQYF
cdr3_nt: TGCGCCAGCAGCCCCGGGACTAGCGGGGGGGAGATACAAGAGACCCAGTACTTC
d_call: TRBD2
clone_size: few
v_call: TRBV5-1
j_call: TRBJ2-5

cdr3_aa: CASSHTGSGNTIYF
cdr3_nt: TGCGCCAGCAGCCATACAGGGTCTGGAAACACCATATATTTT
d_call: -
clone_size: -
v_call: TRBV4-1
j_call: TRBJ1-3

cdr3_aa: CASSQNGGGTEAFF
cdr3_nt: TGTGCCAGCAGCCAAAATGGGGGGGGCACTGAAGCTTTCTTT
d_call: -
clone_size: once
v_call: TRBV7-6
j_call: TRBJ1-1

cdr3_aa: CASSKNGGNGYTF
cdr3_nt: TGTGCCAGCAGCAAAAACGGGGGGAATGGCTACACCTTC
d_call: -
clone_size: -
v_call: TRBV6-5
j_call: TRBJ1-2